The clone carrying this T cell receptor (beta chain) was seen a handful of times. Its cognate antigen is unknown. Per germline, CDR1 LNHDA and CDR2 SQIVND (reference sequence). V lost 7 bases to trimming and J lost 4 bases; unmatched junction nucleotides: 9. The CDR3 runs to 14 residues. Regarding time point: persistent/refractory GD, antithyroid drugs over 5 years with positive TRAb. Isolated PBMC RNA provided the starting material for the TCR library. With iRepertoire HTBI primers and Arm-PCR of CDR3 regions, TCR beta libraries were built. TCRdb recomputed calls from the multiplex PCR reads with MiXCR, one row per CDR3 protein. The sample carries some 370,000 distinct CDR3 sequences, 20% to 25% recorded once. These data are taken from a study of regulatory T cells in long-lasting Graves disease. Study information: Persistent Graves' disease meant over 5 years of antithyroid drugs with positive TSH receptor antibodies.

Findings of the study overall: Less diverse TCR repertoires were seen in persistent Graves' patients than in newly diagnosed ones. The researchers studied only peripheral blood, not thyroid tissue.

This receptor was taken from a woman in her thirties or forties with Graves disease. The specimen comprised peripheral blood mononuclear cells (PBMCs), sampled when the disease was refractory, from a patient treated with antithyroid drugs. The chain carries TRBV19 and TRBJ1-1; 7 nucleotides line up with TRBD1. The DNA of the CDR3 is TGTGCCAGTAAAACACAGGGGTGGGTCACTGAAGCTTTCTTT. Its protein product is CASKTQGWVTEAFF.